These 31 T cell receptor beta chains originate from one sample sequenced in a study of T cell responses to AZD1222 COVID-19 vaccine. Method: immunoSEQ multiplex PCR; TCRdb's copy keeps in-frame clones and lacks some. Seen here are 90,000 to 110,000 clones, more than 75% observed once, and the top ten hold approximately 5%. The sequenced sample was peripheral blood, obtained on day 0 of AZD1222 vaccination. Every receptor here comes from an adult in good health.

This chain connects TRBV7-2 to TRBJ2-1; TRBD2 matches at 9 bases. V lost 4 bases, J lost 6 bases, and 13 bases stayed unmatched. The CDR3 runs to 17 residues. The germline gives CDR1 SGHTA, CDR2 FQGNSA. The DNA for the CDR3 is TGTGCCAGCAGCTCCGCCCGGGGGCGGGGGGGGCTCAATGAGCAGTTCTTC. Protein: CASSSARGRGGLNEQFF.

The genes are TRBV11-2 and TRBJ2-7; D perhaps matches TRBD1 (5 bases). CDR3 size: 14 residues. CDR1 is SGHAT, CDR2 FQNNGV, per germline. Trimming removed 1 base from V and 2 bases from J, with 9 bases in between. The CDR3 loop reads CASSLGAGPYEQYF. In DNA, the CDR3 is TGTGCCAGCAGCTTAGGTGCAGGGCCCTACGAGCAGTACTTC.

The CDR3, as DNA: TGTGCCAGCAGCTTGCGGCCGAGGGACACTGAAGCTTTCTTT. It codes for CASSLRPRDTEAFF. The rearrangement uses TRBV5-5 and TRBJ1-1; no clear D gene. CDR1 SGHKS and CDR2 YYEKEE come from the germline V gene (reference sequence). Trimming took off 1 base at V and 3 bases at J, with 10 bases between the two ends. This CDR3 has 14 amino acids.

The chain employs TRBV2 and TRBJ1-6; D remains ambiguous. Germline CDR1 is SNHLY and CDR2 is FYNNEI. The CDR3 covers 15 residues. With 2 bases removed from V and 8 bases from J, the gap between germline ends came to 13 bases. The CDR3 sequence: CASSEYSPGDSPLHF. The DNA for the CDR3 is TGTGCCAGCAGTGAATATTCGCCAGGCGATTCACCCCTCCACTTT.

The chain is built from TRBV6-2 or TRBV6-3 and TRBJ2-5, with D hard to call. The CDR3 covers 11 residues. V was clipped by 3 bases and J by 5 bases, with 4 bases between them. The germline CDR1 and CDR2 sequences are MNHEY and SVGEGT. In nucleotides, the CDR3 is TGTGCCAGCAGTTATATCGAGACCCAGTACTTC. Amino acids: CASSYIETQYF.

The chain links TRBV6-5 to TRBJ2-7, with 7 bases lining up with TRBD1. There are 14 residues in the CDR3. J lost 3 bases, V lost 7 bases, and 9 bases had no gene match. Germline CDR1 and CDR2: MNHEY and SVGAGI. Here the CDR3 DNA reads TGTGCCAGCAAGGGACAGCCGGACTTCTACGAGCAGTACTTC. It translates to CASKGQPDFYEQYF.

The chain is built from TRBV5-4 and TRBJ1-1, with TRBD1 identical over 10 bases. V lost 0 bases to trimming and J lost 4 bases; unmatched junction nucleotides: 3. This CDR3 region has 15 residues. Germline V CDR1 and CDR2: SGHNT, YYREEE (reference sequence). CDR3 sequence: CASSLGQGAVTEAFF. The CDR3 bases are TGTGCCAGCAGCTTGGGACAGGGGGCTGTCACTGAAGCTTTCTTT.

The chain joins TRBV18 to TRBJ1-2, with D unresolved. V lost 3 bases and J 7 bases, leaving 12 bases between the germline ends. CDR1 and CDR2 from the germline V gene are KGHSH and LQKENI. The CDR3 has 13 amino acids. This CDR3 reads CASSPETNSGYTF. CDR3 nucleotides: TGTGCCAGCTCACCCGAGACAAATTCTGGCTACACCTTC.

J is TRBJ1-2 and V is TRBV27, with D possibly being TRBD1 (5 bases). Germline V gene data show CDR1 as MNHEY and CDR2 as SMNVEV (reference sequence). Trimming took 4 bases from V and 4 from J, leaving 16 bases between them. The CDR3 covers 15 residues. The CDR3 nucleotides read TGTGCCAGCAGTTCGTCTTCCGGGACGTTCTATGGCTACACCTTC. This sequence encodes CASSSSSGTFYGYTF.

The V gene is TRBV4-1, the J gene TRBJ2-2; D may match TRBD1 or TRBD2 (5 bases each). Deletions cut 4 bases from V and 7 bases from J, with 10 bases between. CDR3 length: 13 residues. Looked up from germline, CDR1 is MGHRA and CDR2 is YSYEKL. The DNA for the CDR3 is TGCGCCAGCAGCCTGGGGGTTTTCGGGGAGCTGTTTTTT. The encoded protein is CASSLGVFGELFF.

This clone was found once. CDR3 region: CASSPYSGNTIYF. The CDR3 coding sequence is TGTGCCAGCAGCCCGTACTCTGGAAACACCATATATTTT. The rearrangement joins TRBV7-2 to TRBJ1-3, with D uncertain. Germline-derived CDR1 and CDR2 are SGHTA and FQGNSA. The V gene lost 5 bases and the J gene lost 0 bases, with 5 bases spanning the gap. This CDR3 is 13 amino acids long.

This clone has a handful of counts. The chain carries TRBV11-2 and TRBJ2-2; 10 nucleotides match TRBD1. V was clipped by 3 bases and J by 0 bases; unmatched bases: 4. Germline V lookup: CDR1 SGHAT, CDR2 FQNNGV. The CDR3 has 17 residues. The CDR3 reads CASSFTGTGANTGELFF. The CDR3 bases are TGTGCCAGCAGCTTTACCGGGACAGGGGCGAACACCGGGGAGCTGTTTTTT. Looking up the rest from reference TRBV11-2 and TRBJ2-2 gives the full variable domain: EAGVAQSPRYKIIEKRQSVAFWCNPISGHATLYWYQQILGQGPKLLIQFQNNGVVDDSQLPKDRFSAERLKGVDSTLKIQPAKLEDSAVYLCASSFTGTGANTGELFFGEGSRLTVL.

The CDR3 loop reads CASSVVADTEAFF. CDR3 sequence (DNA): TGTGCCAGCAGCGTAGTCGCGGACACTGAAGCTTTCTTT. The gene calls are TRBV9 and TRBJ1-1; no clear D gene. Germline loops: CDR1 SGDLS, CDR2 YYNGEE. There are 13 residues in the CDR3. The germline V and J ends were trimmed by 0 bases and 3 bases, with 6 bases remaining between them. Complete variable domain (other parts from reference TRBV9 and TRBJ1-1): DSGVTQTPKHLITATGQRVTLRCSPRSGDLSVYWYQQSLDQGLQFLIQYYNGEERAKGNILERFSAQQFPDLHSELNLSSLELGDSALYFCASSVVADTEAFFGQGTRLTVV.

This clone was picked up many times. This chain joins TRBV2 and TRBJ2-3; 12 nucleotides align to TRBD2. CDR1 is SNHLY, CDR2 FYNNEI, per germline. CDR3 size: 14 residues. V dropped 8 bases and J dropped 7; count of bases not matched to a gene: 7. CDR3 nucleotides: TGTGCCAGCCTAGCGGGGGGGGTGGTAAATACGCAGTATTTT. Translated, it gives CASLAGGVVNTQYF.

V is TRBV11-2 and J is TRBJ1-1; no definite D call. The CDR3 contains 13 residues. Trimming left V 0 bases short and J 4 bases short, with 6 bases between. Germline V gene data show CDR1 as SGHAT and CDR2 as FQNNGV. CDR3 in DNA: TGTGCCAGCAGCTTAGATAAAGGCACTGAAGCTTTCTTT. Protein: CASSLDKGTEAFF.

This clone is a singleton in its sample. The chain employs TRBV4-3 and TRBJ2-1, with 12 bases identical to TRBD2. Trimming removed 0 bases from V and 7 bases from J; junction bases left unmatched: 7. Germline values: CDR1 LGHNA, CDR2 YSLEER. This CDR3 spans 17 amino acids. The chain's CDR3 is CASSQEGPSGGANEQFF. The CDR3 nucleotides read TGCGCCAGCAGCCAAGAAGGTCCTAGCGGGGGGGCGAATGAGCAGTTCTTC.

The gene calls are TRBV7-2 and TRBJ1-1; D not certain. The germline V gene encodes CDR1 SGHTA and CDR2 FQGNSA. The CDR3 is made up of 13 amino acids. Trimming removed 1 base from V and 4 bases from J, with 7 bases in between. CDR3 in amino acids: CASSLGPFTEAFF. CDR3 sequence (DNA): TGTGCCAGCAGCTTAGGTCCTTTCACTGAAGCTTTCTTT.

CDR3 in amino acids: CASSVGATGSYEQYF. CDR3 in DNA: TGTGCCAGCAGCGTAGGGGCGACAGGTTCCTACGAGCAGTACTTC. V gene TRBV9 combines with J gene TRBJ2-7; D perhaps matches TRBD1 (6 bases). V lost 0 bases and J 1 base, leaving 11 bases between the germline ends. The CDR3 extends over 15 amino acids. CDR1 is SGDLS, CDR2 YYNGEE, per germline.

The rearrangement uses TRBV10-3 and TRBJ2-7, with D perhaps matching TRBD1 or TRBD2 (5 bases each). Trimming removed 5 bases at V and 3 bases at J, with 11 bases between. In germline, CDR1 is ENHRY, CDR2 SYGVKD. This CDR3 is 13 amino acids long. CDR3 region: CAISRDLYYEQYF. CDR3 DNA sequence: TGTGCCATCAGTAGGGACCTTTACTACGAGCAGTACTTC.

The genes are TRBV7-8 and TRBJ1-5, with D possibly being TRBD1 (5 bases). Trimming took off 1 base at V and 2 bases at J, with 12 bases between the two ends. This CDR3 has 16 amino acids. Germline V gene lookup returns CDR1 SGHVS and CDR2 FQNEAQ. The CDR3 spells CASSLGAGRRNQPQHF. CDR3 in DNA: TGTGCCAGCAGCTTAGGTGCAGGGAGGCGCAATCAGCCCCAGCATTTT.

CDR3 protein: CASSLEGYSYEQYF. In DNA form, the CDR3 reads TGTGCCAGCAGCTTAGAGGGGTACTCCTACGAGCAGTACTTC. The chain joins TRBV7-9 to TRBJ2-7, with D possibly being TRBD1 (5 bases). The V gene's germline CDR1 is SEHNR and CDR2 FQNEAQ (reference sequence). With 1 base removed from V and 0 bases from J, the gap between germline ends came to 7 bases. The CDR3 totals 14 residues.

V gene TRBV7-8 combines with J gene TRBJ1-1; no clear D. The CDR3 is 12 residues long. The ends were cut back, 1 base at V and 10 bases at J, with 10 bases in the middle. Germline V lookup: CDR1 SGHVS, CDR2 FQNEAQ. In DNA, the CDR3 is TGTGCCAGCAGCTTAGGCGGGGAGGTAGCTTTCTTT. It encodes CASSLGGEVAFF.

V is TRBV7-9 and J is TRBJ1-2; possible D gene TRBD1, 6 bases. The V gene lost 2 bases and the J gene lost 4 bases, with 11 bases spanning the gap. The CDR3 has 14 amino acids. In germline, CDR1 is SEHNR, CDR2 FQNEAQ (reference sequence). The CDR3: CASSLTQGLYGYTF. As DNA, the CDR3 is TGTGCCAGCAGCTTAACTCAGGGGCTCTATGGCTACACCTTC.

The genes are TRBV4-3 and TRBJ1-2; no reliable D call. Germline CDR1 and CDR2: LGHNA and YSLEER. V was shortened by 1 base and J by 4 bases, with 13 bases between the two germline ends. The CDR3 extends over 15 amino acids. The CDR3 loop is CASSQGTGGSYGYTF. CDR3 bases: TGCGCCAGCAGCCAAGGGACGGGAGGAAGCTATGGCTACACCTTC.

This sequence joins TRBV5-1 and TRBJ2-1; TRBD2 aligns across 9 bases. CDR1 is SGHRS, CDR2 YFSETQ, per germline. V shed 2 bases and J 1 base; nucleotides not matched to a gene: 4. The length of the CDR3 is 16 residues. This CDR3 is CASSLIAGVSYNEQFF. The CDR3 coding sequence is TGCGCCAGCAGCTTAATAGCGGGGGTTTCCTACAATGAGCAGTTCTTC. The full variable domain, rest sourced from reference TRBV5-1 and TRBJ2-1, is KAGVTQTPRYLIKTRGQQVTLSCSPISGHRSVSWYQQTPGQGLQFLFEYFSETQRNKGNFPGRFSGRQFSNSRSEMNVSTLELGDSALYLCASSLIAGVSYNEQFFGPGTRLTVL.

About this clone: Other DNA sequences in this sample translate to the same CDR3. The gene calls are TRBV5-1 and TRBJ2-2; D is ambiguous. CDR3 length equals 12 residues. Trimming shortened V by 2 bases and J by 5 bases, and 4 bases separated the two germline ends. Germline V gene lookup returns CDR1 SGHRS and CDR2 YFSETQ. The DNA for the CDR3 is TGCGCCAGCAGCTTTGGGACCGGGGAGCTGTTTTTT. Its translation: CASSFGTGELFF. The full variable domain, with the rest looked up from reference TRBV5-1 and TRBJ2-2, is KAGVTQTPRYLIKTRGQQVTLSCSPISGHRSVSWYQQTPGQGLQFLFEYFSETQRNKGNFPGRFSGRQFSNSRSEMNVSTLELGDSALYLCASSFGTGELFFGEGSRLTVL.

This clone was seen only a few times. The gene calls are TRBV5-1 and TRBJ2-3; 7 bases are a match to TRBD2. CDR1 and CDR2 from the germline V gene are SGHRS and YFSETQ. Germline trimming cut 7 bases from V and 2 bases from J; bases unmatched to any gene: 7. The CDR3 is 14 amino acids. The DNA of the CDR3 is TGCGCCAGCGCCCGGGGGGACGTCACAGATACGCAGTATTTT. It encodes CASARGDVTDTQYF.

The chain joins TRBV7-2 to TRBJ2-2; D gene ambiguous. Germline CDR1 and CDR2: SGHTA and FQGNSA. The CDR3 consists of 12 residues. Deletions cut 1 base from V and 8 bases from J, with 5 bases between. The CDR3 region has the DNA TGTGCCAGCAGCTTAGGGCTAGGGGAGCTGTTTTTT. This encodes CASSLGLGELFF.

J is TRBJ1-4 and V is TRBV15, with D unresolved. The V end lost 11 bases, the J end lost 7 bases, and 17 bases lay between the germline ends. Per germline, CDR1 LNHNV and CDR2 YYDKDF (reference sequence). This CDR3 spans 13 amino acids. CDR3 protein: CAAGPSGFEKLFF. The DNA of the CDR3 is TGTGCCGCGGGTCCCTCAGGTTTTGAAAAACTGTTTTTT.

The rearrangement uses TRBV18 and TRBJ1-6, with D possibly matching TRBD1 (6 bases). CDR1 is KGHSH and CDR2 is LQKENI in the germline V gene. The V and J ends lost 0 bases and 8 bases respectively, with 8 bases between them. The CDR3 runs to 14 residues. DNA of the CDR3: TGTGCCAGCTCACCACCTTACAGGGATTCACCCCTCCACTTT. Translating it yields CASSPPYRDSPLHF.

J is TRBJ1-4 and V is TRBV2, with D perhaps matching TRBD1 (5 bases). This CDR3 contains 13 residues. The germline gives CDR1 SNHLY, CDR2 FYNNEI. V was shortened by 7 bases and J by 4 bases, with 10 bases between the two germline ends. As DNA, the CDR3 is TGTGCCAGCACGACAGAGCGTAATGAAAAACTGTTTTTT. Translated, it gives CASTTERNEKLFF.